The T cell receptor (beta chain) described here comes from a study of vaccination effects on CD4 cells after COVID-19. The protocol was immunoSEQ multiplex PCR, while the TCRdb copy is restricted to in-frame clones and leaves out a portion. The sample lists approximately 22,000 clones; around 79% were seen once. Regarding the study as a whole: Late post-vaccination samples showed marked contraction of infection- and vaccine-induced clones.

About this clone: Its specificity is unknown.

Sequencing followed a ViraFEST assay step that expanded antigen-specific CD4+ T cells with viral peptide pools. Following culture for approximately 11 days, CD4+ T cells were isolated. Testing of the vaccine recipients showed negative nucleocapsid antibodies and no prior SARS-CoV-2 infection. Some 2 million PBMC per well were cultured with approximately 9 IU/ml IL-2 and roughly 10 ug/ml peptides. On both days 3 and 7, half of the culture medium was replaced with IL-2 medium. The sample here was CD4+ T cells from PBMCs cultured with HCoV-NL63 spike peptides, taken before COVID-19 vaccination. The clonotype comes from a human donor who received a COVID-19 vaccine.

The CDR3 here is CASSPGLAGVGTDTQYF. The DNA of the CDR3 is TGTGCCAGCTCACCGGGACTAGCGGGGGTGGGCACAGATACGCAGTATTTT. The V and J genes are TRBV18 and TRBJ2-3, with 14 bases aligning to TRBD2. The CDR3 extends over 17 amino acids. CDR1 KGHSH and CDR2 LQKENI come from the germline V gene. V shed 3 bases, J shed 1 base, and the junction held 3 bases outside the gene matches.